This T cell receptor (beta chain) appears in the sequencing data of a study of tissue T cells after allogeneic stem cell transplantation (dated by TCRdb to about 2022). For the wider study: The study profiled TCR beta repertoires in many tissues obtained from research autopsies of patients with and without GVHD, and also in mouse models of GVHD. The human part of the study was a prospective observational study with no blinding and no randomization. Broad study findings and their caveats: The study did not determine which tissue TCRs were alloreactive or antigen-specific, and some clones might have been persisting host cells. Not many T cell clones showed up in more than one patient, yet clustering based on motifs uncovered repertoire signatures that were shared across patients in a tissue-specific way. Sampling depth was acknowledged as a limitation, and the patient cohort was both small and clinically heterogeneous. In both patients and mice, T cells from blood and spleen picked up only a limited part of the TCR repertoire that was detected in tissues. Within patients, how anatomically similar tissues were was a major factor shaping TCR repertoire composition, regardless of disease or transplant status.

The library came from the immunoSEQ multiplex PCR assay. TCRbeta CDR3 sequencing was done by Adaptive Biotechnologies at survey depth, reporting CDR3 sequences, V/J genes, productive frequency and template counts. TCR beta CDR3 regions were amplified from genomic DNA rather than RNA. Per the source publication's procedure: Pairwise repertoire overlap between tissues was quantified with Jensen-Shannon divergence, where 1 means complete divergence and 0 identical. Tissues were clustered by single-linkage agglomerative hierarchical clustering of pairwise JSD values, and the clustering results were displayed as dendrograms. GLIPH2 was run on all patient samples with simulation_depth 1000, kmer_min_depth 3 and cdr3_length_cutoff 8, and groups with more than two unique CDR3s were retained. In a standardized tissue-overlap score, Jaccard GLIPH-group overlap across patients was extrapolated to a standard repertoire size of 1000 clones. Associations of diversity with clinical or experimental variables used linear mixed-effect models with tissue fixed effects and individual random effects. As stored in TCRdb, this immuneACCESS dataset retains in-frame rearrangements with V and J assigned. A fraction of the clones does not appear; measured against another copy, unresolved V genes explain less than half of the discrepancy, and the remainder lacks a known reason. V and J calls and clone size are copied from that table; D and trimming were computed from the DNA. This sample holds 5,000 to 6,000 clones; around 52% were observed only once. The biggest ten clones account for around 10% of the sample.

The sample's time point, from its label and the paper: mouse harvest day 7 after allogeneic transplant. Mouse grafts consisting of 10^7 T-cell-depleted bone marrow cells combined with 10^6 splenic CD5+ T cells were administered by tail vein injection. A major MHC-mismatch B6 (H2b) into BALB/c (H2d) model was used to model mouse GVHD, and tissues were profiled at day 7 or 14. Mouse tissues and retro-orbital blood were harvested on day 7 or 14 post-transplant using separate sterile tools per animal; livers were flushed beforehand. Before genomic DNA was isolated with the DNeasy Blood & Tissue Kit, mouse tissues were minced with razor blades in buffered saline. Trimming leaves V shorter by 4 bases and J shorter by 1 base, with the junction holding 3 bases beyond the gene matches. From a lookup of the germline V gene, CDR1 and CDR2 are SGHDT and FRDEAV. Counted from cysteine to phenylalanine, this CDR3 has 14 amino acids. Of the CDR3's DNA, 39 bases were read; they are in frame from base 1.

This clone counts as large (0.1 to 1%). Its antigen remains undetermined. Gene labels and germline sequences for this entry follow the mouse. The CDR3 end falls 1 residue outside the read, so it is completed with the germline J gene. The TCR originated in a female BALB/c mouse given C57BL/6 T cells with graft-versus-host disease after an allogeneic hematopoietic cell transplant. The rearranged chain carries TRBV14 and TRBJ1-2, with 8 middle bases fitting TRBD1. Sequencing input: gut tissue. The CDR3 protein is CASSRDRRNSDYTF. The sequenced CDR3 bases are TGTGCCAGCAGTCGGGACAGGAGAAACTCCGACTACACC.